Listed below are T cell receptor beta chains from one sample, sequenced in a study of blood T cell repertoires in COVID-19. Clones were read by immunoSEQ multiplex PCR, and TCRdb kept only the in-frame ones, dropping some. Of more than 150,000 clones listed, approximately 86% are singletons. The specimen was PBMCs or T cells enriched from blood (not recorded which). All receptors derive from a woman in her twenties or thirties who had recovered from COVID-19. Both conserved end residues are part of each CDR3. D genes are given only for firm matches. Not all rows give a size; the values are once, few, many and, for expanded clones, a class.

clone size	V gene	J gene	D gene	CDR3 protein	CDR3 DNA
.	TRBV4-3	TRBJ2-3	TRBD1	CASSQTGGAYSTDTQYF	TGCGCCAGCAGCCAAACAGGGGGCGCGTATAGCACAGATACGCAGTATTTT
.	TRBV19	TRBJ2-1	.	CASSIMAPSYNEQFF	TGTGCCAGTAGTATCATGGCTCCTTCCTACAATGAGCAGTTCTTC
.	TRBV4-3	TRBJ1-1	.	CASSQDGGGNTEAFF	TGCGCCAGCAGCCAAGATGGGGGCGGGAACACTGAAGCTTTCTTT
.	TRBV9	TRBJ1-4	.	CASNQEGIDEKLFF	TGTGCCAGCAATCAGGAGGGAATCGATGAAAAACTGTTTTTT
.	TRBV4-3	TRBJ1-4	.	CASSQPLTGVREKLFF	TGCGCCAGCAGCCAACCATTAACCGGGGTTCGAGAAAAACTGTTTTTT
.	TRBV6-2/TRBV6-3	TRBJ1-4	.	CASSYPGIKELFF	TGTGCCAGCAGTTACCCGGGGATAAAGGAACTGTTTTTT
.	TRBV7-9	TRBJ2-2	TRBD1	CASSPGGQDTGELFF	TGTGCCAGCAGCCCCGGGGGACAGGACACCGGGGAGCTGTTTTTT
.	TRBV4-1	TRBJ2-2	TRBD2	CASSQVRTSNTGELFF	TGCGCCAGCAGCCAAGTGAGGACTAGCAACACCGGGGAGCTGTTTTTT
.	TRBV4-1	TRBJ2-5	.	CASSQDATGETQYF	TGCGCCAGCAGCCAAGACGCGACGGGAGAGACCCAGTACTTC
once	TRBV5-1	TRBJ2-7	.	CASSPSGWSSYEQYF	TGCGCCAGCAGCCCCTCTGGCTGGAGCTCCTACGAGCAGTACTTC
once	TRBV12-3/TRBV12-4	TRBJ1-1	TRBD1	CASSRDRETPFF	TGTGCCAGCAGTCGGGACAGGGAGACACCTTTCTTT
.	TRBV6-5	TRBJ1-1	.	CASTRGGRTEAFF	TGTGCCAGCACCAGGGGAGGGAGGACTGAAGCTTTCTTT
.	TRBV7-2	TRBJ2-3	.	CASKADISTDTQYF	TGTGCCAGTAAAGCGGATATAAGCACAGATACGCAGTATTTT
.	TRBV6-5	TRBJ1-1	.	CASSRDTEAFF	TGTGCCAGCAGTCGAGACACTGAAGCTTTCTTT
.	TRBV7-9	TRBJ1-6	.	CASSLGGPNYNSPLHF	TGTGCCAGCAGCTTAGGGGGGCCGAACTATAATTCACCCCTCCACTTT
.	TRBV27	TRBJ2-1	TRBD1	CASRKKGAAFSYNEQFF	TGTGCCAGCAGAAAAAAGGGGGCGGCCTTCTCCTACAATGAGCAGTTCTTC
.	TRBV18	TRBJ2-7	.	CASSEREPYEQYF	TGTGCCAGCTCCGAGAGAGAGCCCTACGAGCAGTACTTC
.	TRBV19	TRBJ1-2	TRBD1	CATRDRLYGYTF	TGTGCCACTAGGGACAGGCTCTATGGCTACACCTTC
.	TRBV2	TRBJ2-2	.	CASNGYANTGELFF	TGTGCCAGCAACGGTTACGCGAACACCGGGGAGCTGTTTTTT
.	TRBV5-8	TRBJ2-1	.	CASCDGNSYNEQFF	TGTGCCAGCTGTGACGGGAACTCCTACAATGAGCAGTTCTTC
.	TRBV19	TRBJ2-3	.	CAIRDTITDTQYF	TGTGCCATCCGGGACACCATCACAGATACGCAGTATTTT
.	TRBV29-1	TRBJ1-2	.	CSVGGGRNTNYGYTF	TGCAGCGTTGGGGGGGGACGTAACACTAACTATGGCTACACCTTC
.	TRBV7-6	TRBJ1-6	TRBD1	CASSKAGQGDNSPLHF	TGTGCCAGCAGCAAGGCCGGACAGGGTGATAATTCACCCCTCCACTTT
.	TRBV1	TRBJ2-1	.	CTSSQAPLAGGSYNEQFF	TGCACCAGCAGCCAAGCCCCCCTAGCGGGAGGCTCCTACAATGAGCAGTTCTTC
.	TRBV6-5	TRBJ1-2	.	CASSSGGGYGYTF	TGTGCCAGCAGTTCGGGGGGCGGGTATGGCTACACCTTC
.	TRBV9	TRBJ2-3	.	CASSVSSGTDTQYF	TGTGCCAGCAGCGTATCTAGCGGCACAGATACGCAGTATTTT
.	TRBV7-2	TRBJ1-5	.	CASSRSSNQPQHF	TGTGCCAGCAGCCGGAGTAGCAATCAGCCCCAGCATTTT